The sequence of this TCR beta chain was determined in a study of T cells in Graves' hyperthyroidism and ophthalmopathy. Study context: Peripheral blood sampling occurred at initial diagnosis, before any treatment.

Researchers amplified the TCR beta CDR3 regions from RNA transcripts. The HTBI primer set was used in a first-round RT-PCR of the TCR CDR3. MiXCR, run by TCRdb on the multiplex PCR reads, gives a single entry per CDR3 protein. The table shows approximately 710,000 distinct CDR3 sequences, with 17% occurring only once. The CDR3 covers 14 residues. Trimming removed 4 bases at V and 10 bases at J, with 14 bases between. CDR1 and CDR2 (germline): MGHDK, SYGVNS. The TCR sequence derives from a man aged 45-65 years with Graves' hyperthyroidism. V usage is TRBV25-1 and J usage is TRBJ1-6; D is uncertain. What was sequenced was blood. The CDR3 DNA reads TGTGCCAGCAGTGGAGAGGATGGGAAATCACCCCTCCACTTT. Translation gives CASSGEDGKSPLHF.